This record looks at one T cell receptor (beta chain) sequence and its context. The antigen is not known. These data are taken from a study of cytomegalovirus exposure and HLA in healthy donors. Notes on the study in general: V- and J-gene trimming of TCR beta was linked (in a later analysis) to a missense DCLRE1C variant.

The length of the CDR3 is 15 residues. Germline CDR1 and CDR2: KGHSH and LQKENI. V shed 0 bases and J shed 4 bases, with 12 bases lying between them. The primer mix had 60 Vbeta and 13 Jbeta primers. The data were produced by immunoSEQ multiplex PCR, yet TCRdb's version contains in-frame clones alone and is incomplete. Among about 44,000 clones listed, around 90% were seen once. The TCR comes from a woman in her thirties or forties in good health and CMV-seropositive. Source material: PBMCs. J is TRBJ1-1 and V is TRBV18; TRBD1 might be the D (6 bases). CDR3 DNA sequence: TGTGCCAGCTCACCACCGAACAGGGAGAGCACTGAAGCTTTCTTT. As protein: CASSPPNRESTEAFF.